Listed here are 26 T cell receptor beta chains from one sample, sequenced in a study of shared clonotypes between healthy human individuals. Sequenced by immunoSEQ multiplex PCR; TCRdb stores in-frame clones only, minus some. Here the sample spans around 1.1 million clones, 77% being singletons. The sample comprised memory CD4+ T cells from PBMCs. Described subset: CD45RA-negative fraction. These TCRs come from a man aged 18 to 30 in good health. Some clones in this sample may be carry-over from other donors' samples.

Written as DNA, the CDR3 is TGCGCCAGCAGACCCGGGGGACACCCGAACACTGAAGCTTTCTTT. Protein sequence: CASRPGGHPNTEAFF. This chain connects TRBV10-1 to TRBJ1-1; possibly TRBD1 for D (6 bases). Germline V lookup: CDR1 WNHNN, CDR2 SYGVQD (reference sequence). Trimming pared 6 bases from V and 1 base from J, leaving 15 bases between. The CDR3 is 15 residues long.

The rearrangement uses TRBV18 and TRBJ2-3; D remains ambiguous. Per the germline V gene, CDR1 is KGHSH and CDR2 is LQKENI. Trimming shortened V by 3 bases and J by 3 bases, and 16 bases separated the two germline ends. CDR3 length equals 16 residues. CDR3 sequence reads: CASSPTYGTRTDTQYF. The CDR3 DNA is TGTGCCAGCTCACCCACCTACGGCACGAGGACAGATACGCAGTATTTT.

J is TRBJ2-1 and V is TRBV5-1, with D possibly matching TRBD1 (7 bases). Germline assignment: CDR1 SGHRS and CDR2 YFSETQ. The CDR3 runs to 16 residues. V gave up 4 bases and J gave up 2 bases, with 16 bases separating them. This CDR3 is CASSPGGGEAYNEQFF. The DNA for the CDR3 is TGCGCCAGCAGCCCTGGAGGGGGCGAGGCCTACAATGAGCAGTTCTTC.

This rearrangement joins TRBV5-1 to TRBJ2-1; D unresolved. Germline V gene sequence: CDR1 SGHRS, CDR2 YFSETQ. Trimming stripped 0 bases from V and 15 bases from J, with 19 bases between. The CDR3 loop spans 14 amino acids. The CDR3 DNA sequence: TGCGCCAGCAGCTTGGCCGTCTCCCCCCCACAGTGGTTCTTC. Its protein is CASSLAVSPPQWFF.

This chain links TRBV5-4 with TRBJ1-2; D gene ambiguous. Trimming took 0 bases from V and 5 from J, leaving 11 bases between them. Germline V gives CDR1 SGHNT, CDR2 YYREEE (reference sequence). This CDR3 contains 14 residues. This chain's CDR3 is CASSLETIQYGYTF. CDR3 DNA: TGTGCCAGCAGCTTGGAAACGATCCAGTATGGCTACACCTTC.

The rearrangement joins TRBV28 to TRBJ2-6; tentative D call: TRBD2 (6 bases). The CDR3 length is 18 residues. V dropped 3 bases and J dropped 0 bases, with 15 bases sitting between them. Per the germline V gene, CDR1 is MDHEN and CDR2 is SYDVKM. CDR3 protein: CASSFGGPWSSGANVLTF. CDR3 DNA sequence: TGTGCCAGCAGTTTTGGAGGGCCCTGGAGCTCTGGGGCCAACGTCCTGACTTTC.

J is TRBJ2-3 and V is TRBV7-3; possible D gene TRBD1, 6 bases. Germline-derived CDR1 and CDR2 are SGHTA and FQGTGA. CDR3 length: 14 amino acids. V shed 5 bases and J shed 5 bases, with 14 bases lying between them. The CDR3 loop reads CASSAADSLDTQYF. CDR3 nucleotides: TGTGCCAGCAGCGCCGCGGACAGTTTAGATACGCAGTATTTT.

The V call is TRBV6-1, the J call TRBJ2-7, with a possible D match to TRBD1 (6 bases). The V and J ends lost 10 bases and 3 bases respectively, with 19 bases between them. Germline CDR1 is MNHNS and CDR2 is SASEGT. This CDR3 spans 14 amino acids. In DNA, the CDR3 is TGTGCCACCCGATTACAGGGAACCGTCTACGAGCAGTACTTC. This codes for CATRLQGTVYEQYF.

The chain combines TRBV7-3 with TRBJ1-1; D gene unclear. The CDR3 is 14 amino acids. Germline V gene data show CDR1 as SGHTA and CDR2 as FQGTGA. The V end lost 3 bases, the J end lost 2 bases, and 10 bases lay between the germline ends. Written as DNA, the CDR3 is TGTGCCAGCAGCTTCAGCGCGGATAACACTGAAGCTTTCTTT. Translation gives CASSFSADNTEAFF.

Of note for this clone: One end of the junction varies from germline; a read error may be responsible. The CDR3 bases are TGTGCTAGTAGTATAATCACGGGCACAGATACGCAGTATTTT. This translates into CASSIITGTDTQYF. The V gene is TRBV19, the J gene TRBJ2-3, with no clear D. CDR3 length: 14 residues. Germline CDR1 reads LNHDA; CDR2 reads SQIVND (reference sequence).

This chain connects TRBV18 to TRBJ2-7; 9 bases match TRBD1. The germline CDR1 and CDR2 sequences are KGHSH and LQKENI. The CDR3 is 14 residues long. Trimming took 3 bases from V and 5 from J; bases not matched to a gene: 5. DNA for the CDR3: TGTGCCAGCTCACCGACAGGGGGAGACCACGAGCAGTACTTC. Translating gives CASSPTGGDHEQYF.

The V call is TRBV6-1, the J call TRBJ2-7; D might be TRBD1 (5 bases). The V and J ends lost 0 bases and 7 bases respectively, with 7 bases between them. The CDR3 sequence is 12 residues long. CDR1 is MNHNS, CDR2 SASEGT, per germline. CDR3 bases: TGTGCCAGCAGTGAAGCATCAGGGGAGCAGTACTTC. Amino acids: CASSEASGEQYF.

The genes are TRBV25-1 and TRBJ2-1; TRBD1 is a possible D gene (6 bases). The V gene lost 4 bases and the J gene lost 5 bases, with 12 bases spanning the gap. Per germline, CDR1 MGHDK and CDR2 SYGVNS. The CDR3 is 14 amino acids. CDR3 in amino acids: CASSAAGANNEQFF. CDR3 nucleotides: TGTGCCAGCAGTGCTGCAGGGGCCAACAATGAGCAGTTCTTC. Together with reference TRBV25-1 and TRBJ2-1, the CDR3 gives the full variable domain: EADIYQTPRYLVIGTGKKITLECSQTMGHDKMYWYQQDPGMELHLIHYSYGVNSTEKGDLSSESTVSRIRTEHFPLTLESARPSHTSQYLCASSAAGANNEQFFGPGTRLTVL.

The rearrangement uses TRBV5-1 and TRBJ2-5; possibly TRBD1 or TRBD2 for D (6 bases each). The germline V and J ends were trimmed by 4 bases and 5 bases, with 12 bases remaining between them. Germline lookup yields CDR1 SGHRS and CDR2 YFSETQ. The CDR3 is 13 amino acids. Here the CDR3 DNA reads TGCGCCAGCAGCCCGGGGGCTGGGGAGACCCAGTACTTC. The encoded protein is CASSPGAGETQYF.

In regard to this clone: This sample includes further DNA sequences coding for the same CDR3. The CDR3 reads CASRATGELFF. CDR3 DNA: TGTGCCAGCAGGGCTACCGGGGAGCTGTTTTTT. This sequence joins TRBV2 and TRBJ2-2, with unresolved D. CDR1 is SNHLY and CDR2 is FYNNEI in the germline V gene. The V end lost 6 bases, the J end lost 5 bases, and 4 bases lay between the germline ends. The CDR3 length is 11 residues.

The rearrangement links TRBV28 to TRBJ2-5; D possibly corresponds to TRBD2 (5 bases). CDR1 and CDR2 (germline): MDHEN, SYDVKM. Deletions cut 6 bases from V and 0 bases from J, with 17 bases between. The CDR3 length is 16 residues. The CDR3 coding sequence is TGTGCCAGCAGCGTGGTGGGAGATGTGGACCAAGAGACCCAGTACTTC. This translates into CASSVVGDVDQETQYF.

The V gene is TRBV5-1, the J gene TRBJ2-2; D remains ambiguous. The length of the CDR3 is 13 residues. Trimming stripped 4 bases from V and 4 bases from J, with 8 bases between. From germline, CDR1 is SGHRS and CDR2 YFSETQ. In DNA form, the CDR3 reads TGCGCCAGCAGCGATTCCGGCACCGGGGAGCTGTTTTTT. The encoded protein is CASSDSGTGELFF.

The chain uses TRBV9 and TRBJ1-6, with 9 bases that match TRBD1. V lost 4 bases, J lost 7 bases, and 6 bases stayed unmatched. The germline V gene has CDR1 SGDLS and CDR2 YYNGEE. CDR3 length: 15 amino acids. The CDR3: CASSNGQGWNSPLHF. CDR3 nucleotide sequence: TGTGCCAGCAGCAACGGACAGGGGTGGAATTCACCCCTCCACTTT.

The chain combines TRBV29-1 with TRBJ1-1, with unresolved D. Trimming took 4 bases from V and 0 from J, leaving 12 bases between them. Looked up from germline, CDR1 is SQVTM and CDR2 is ANQGSEA. This CDR3 spans 14 amino acids. The CDR3 nucleotides are TGCAGCGTTGTAGAAGGATCTATGAACACTGAAGCTTTCTTT. The encoded protein is CSVVEGSMNTEAFF. The variable domain in full, completed from reference TRBV29-1 and TRBJ1-1, reads SAVISQKPSRDICQRGTSLTIQCQVDSQVTMMFWYRQQPGQSLTLIATANQGSEATYESGFVIDKFPISRPNLTFSTLTVSNMSPEDSSIYLCSVVEGSMNTEAFFGQGTRLTVV.

Note on this clone: At the DNA level, this CDR3 is encoded by other sequences in the same sample as well. The genes are TRBV18 and TRBJ1-1; D is undetermined. The germline V gene encodes CDR1 KGHSH and CDR2 LQKENI. This CDR3 has 13 amino acids. V lost 3 bases, J lost 1 base, and 6 bases lay in between. The CDR3 nucleotides read TGTGCCAGCTCACCGGGCGGGAACACTGAAGCTTTCTTT. Its translation is CASSPGGNTEAFF.

The V call is TRBV28, the J call TRBJ1-2, with TRBD1 as a possible D gene (6 bases). Germline lookup yields CDR1 MDHEN and CDR2 SYDVKM. This CDR3 has 15 amino acids. Trimming cost V 4 bases and J 5 bases, with 17 bases left between them. Written as DNA, the CDR3 is TGTGCCAGCAGTTCGGCCGGGACAATTGTTTATGGCTACACCTTC. It translates to CASSSAGTIVYGYTF.

The chain employs TRBV11-2 and TRBJ2-1; no clear D. The germline V and J ends were trimmed by 2 bases and 7 bases, with 9 bases remaining between them. The CDR3 has 13 amino acids. The germline gives CDR1 SGHAT, CDR2 FQNNGV. CDR3 amino acids: CASSLPGLNEQFF. For the CDR3, the DNA is TGTGCCAGCAGCTTACCCGGGCTAAATGAGCAGTTCTTC.

This clone was observed once. V usage is TRBV10-3 and J usage is TRBJ2-1; D gene ambiguous. This CDR3 region has 13 residues. Germline lookup yields CDR1 ENHRY and CDR2 SYGVKD. Trimming took 0 bases from V and 7 from J, leaving 7 bases between them. Here the CDR3 reads CAISESTSNEQFF. The CDR3, as DNA: TGTGCCATCAGTGAGTCGACCAGTAATGAGCAGTTCTTC.

The chain couples TRBV28 to TRBJ2-7; D may be TRBD1 (6 bases). Germline CDR1 is MDHEN and CDR2 is SYDVKM. V lost 2 bases and J lost 2, with 13 bases in between. This CDR3 has 15 amino acids. This CDR3 is CASSLATGGPYEQYF. The CDR3 nucleotides read TGTGCCAGCAGTTTAGCGACTGGGGGCCCCTACGAGCAGTACTTC.

The rearrangement joins TRBV2 to TRBJ1-1; unclear D gene. V dropped 0 bases and J dropped 3 bases, with 8 bases sitting between them. The length of the CDR3 is 14 residues. The germline V gene has CDR1 SNHLY and CDR2 FYNNEI. The CDR3 nucleotides are TGTGCCAGCAGTGAAGCGCCAATCTACACTGAAGCTTTCTTT. Its protein product is CASSEAPIYTEAFF.

Only a few counts were recorded for this clone. The chain has TRBV10-3 and TRBJ1-5, with 8 bases aligning to TRBD1. V was clipped by 6 bases and J by 6 bases; unmatched bases: 10. The CDR3 is 15 amino acids. CDR1 is ENHRY, CDR2 SYGVKD, per germline. The DNA of the CDR3 is TGTGCCATCAGCCAAGACAGGGGCGGTAGTCAGCCCCAGCATTTT. Amino acids: CAISQDRGGSQPQHF.